This T cell receptor beta chain was captured by sequencing in a study of T cell responses to AZD1222 COVID-19 vaccine (dated by TCRdb to the early 2020s). A note on the overall study: AZD1222 recipients whose second dose came at about 4 weeks and those whose second dose came at about 12 weeks were combined into one group, since spike-specific TCR depth and breadth did not differ between the two schedules. A total of 230 to 250 trial participants underwent TCR sequencing, of whom 207 had received two doses of AZD1222 and some 25 had received two doses of the MenACWY control vaccine. Trial participants were enrolled by age into 18-55, 56-69 and 70-plus year subgroups, with approximately 150, 28 and 58 TCR-sequenced participants respectively. Overall study results and their limits: The vaccine-associated CD4 TCRs covered the entire spike protein, and the dominant responses fell in regions 160-218 and 743-854. Most participants were white British and females outnumbered males, and the authors suggested that clonal diversity may have been underestimated. Reportedly, almost half of the unique spike-specific TCRs recognized epitopes lying outside the regions that are mutated in the B.1.351 and B.1.1.7 variants. Because no day 14 peak-response samples were available, repertoires were characterized only after the peak T cell response. Conclusions about previously exposed vaccinees are limited because only six or seven AZD1222 recipients were SARS-CoV-2 seropositive at baseline. In the small 56-69-year group, the increase in depth fell short of significance, most likely because of low power. A significant rise in spike-specific TCR breadth and depth was observed after two AZD1222 doses relative to day 0 and relative to MenACWY recipients.

Taken from cysteine to phenylalanine, the CDR3 has 15 residues. The retained sequence is limited to the CDR3, 45 bases, with the frame set at the first base. Reading the germline V gene (reference sequence) gives CDR1 SGHNT and CDR2 YYREEE. V is trimmed back by 0 bases and J by 6 bases, and the junction contains 6 bases that no gene match accounts for. The time point label of this sample denotes: baseline before first vaccination. Samples from vaccinated people were obtained from the UK trials COV001 and COV002, which included a single-blind randomized controlled phase 2/3 trial of AZD1222 (ChAdOx1 nCoV-19) in healthy adults. For TCRbeta chain sequencing, PBMC samples from trial participants were taken at day 0 and at day 28 after the second dose. Of note for this clone: The target of this receptor is not known. Within one base of it there is no much larger clone, and no base qualities were kept.

The CDR3 regions of human TCRbeta chains were analyzed by immunosequencing. The source study handled its data this way. Repertoire TCRs were matched against a reference library of SARS-CoV-2-specific TCRs generated with the MIRA antigen-specificity platform. Breadth was defined as the fraction of unique TCRs that were SARS-CoV-2-associated. Depth was defined as the fraction of total T cells that were SARS-CoV-2-associated. Each spike-specific TCR was assigned to its reactive spike region and to a CD4 or CD8 class using the MIRA data. Log10-transformed breadth and depth values were compared by one-way ANOVA with Sidak's multiple comparisons tests. The table was pulled from immuneACCESS by TCRdb, which kept in-frame rearrangements only. Such tables lose some clones; where checked, under half of the loss comes from unresolved V genes, and the rest has no known cause. The D gene and trimming were derived from the DNA, and the V and J assignments and clone size from that table. The sample includes 90,000 to 150,000 clones, with less than 90% observed a single time. 2.4% of the sample is held by the ten biggest clonotypes.

The chain is made from TRBV5-4 and TRBJ2-7, with TRBD1 matching 10 junction bases. The starting material was peripheral blood, obtained on day 0 of AZD1222 vaccination. This TCR derives from an adult in good health. Here the CDR3 is given as CASSLGTGGSSEQYF. The bases read TGTGCCAGCAGCTTGGGGACAGGGGGGAGTAGCGAGCAGTACTTC.